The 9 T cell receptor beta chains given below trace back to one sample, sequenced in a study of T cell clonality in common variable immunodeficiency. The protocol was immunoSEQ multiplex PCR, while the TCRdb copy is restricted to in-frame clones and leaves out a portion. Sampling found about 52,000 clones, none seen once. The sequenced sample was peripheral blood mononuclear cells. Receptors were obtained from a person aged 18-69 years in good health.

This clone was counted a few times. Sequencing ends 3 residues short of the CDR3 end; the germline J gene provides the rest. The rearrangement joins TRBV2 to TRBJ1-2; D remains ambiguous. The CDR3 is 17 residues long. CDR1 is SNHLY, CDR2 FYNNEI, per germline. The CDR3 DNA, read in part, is TGTGCCAGCAGGGACCAGTTGACTAGCGGGAGTTGGGAGACC. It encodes CASRDQLTSGSWET. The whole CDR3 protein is CASRDQLTSGSWETYTF.

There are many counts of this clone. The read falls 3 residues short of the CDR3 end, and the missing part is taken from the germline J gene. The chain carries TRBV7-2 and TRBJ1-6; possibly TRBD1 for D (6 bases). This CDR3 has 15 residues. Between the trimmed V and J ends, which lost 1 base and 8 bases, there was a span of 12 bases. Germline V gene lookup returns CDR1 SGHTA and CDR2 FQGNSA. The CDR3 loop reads CASSLGGRRYSPLHF. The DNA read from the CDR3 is TGTGCCAGCAGCTTAGGGGGGCGACGGTATTCACCC.

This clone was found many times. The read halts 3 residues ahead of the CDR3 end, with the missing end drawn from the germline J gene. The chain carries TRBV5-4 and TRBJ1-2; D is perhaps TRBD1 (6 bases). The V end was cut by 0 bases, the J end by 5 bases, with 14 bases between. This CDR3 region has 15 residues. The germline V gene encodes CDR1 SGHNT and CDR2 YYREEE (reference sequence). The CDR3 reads CASSLEYGDTYGYTF. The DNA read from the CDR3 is TGTGCCAGCAGCTTGGAGTACGGGGACACATATGGC.

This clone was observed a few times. CDR3 DNA, as far as it was read: TGTGCCAGCAGCTTAGACGCCGGTAGCGAAGATACC. Amino acid sequence: CASSLDAGSEDT. The complete CDR3 sequence is CASSLDAGSEDTYTF. The chain employs TRBV11-3 and TRBJ1-2; D ambiguous. The missing CDR3 end, 3 residues past where the read stops, is filled in from the germline J gene. Germline values: CDR1 SGHNT, CDR2 YENEEA. This CDR3 has 15 amino acids.

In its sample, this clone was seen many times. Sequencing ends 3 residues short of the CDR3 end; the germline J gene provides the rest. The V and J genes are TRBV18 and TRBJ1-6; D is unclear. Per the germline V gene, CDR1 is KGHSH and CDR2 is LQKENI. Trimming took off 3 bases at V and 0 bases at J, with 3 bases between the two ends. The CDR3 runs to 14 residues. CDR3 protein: CASSPNSYNSPLHF. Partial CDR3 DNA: TGTGCCAGCTCACCCAACTCCTATAATTCACCC.

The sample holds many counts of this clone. The DNA read from the CDR3 is TGTGCCAGCAGGGACTCCTTCAGCTCCTACGAG. It yields the protein CASRDSFSSYE. The full CDR3 reads CASRDSFSSYEQYF. The genes are TRBV2 and TRBJ2-7, with D possibly matching TRBD2 (5 bases). The read terminates 3 residues ahead of where the CDR3 ends, so the germline J gene completes it. V dropped 6 bases and J dropped 0 bases, with 12 bases sitting between them. CDR1 SNHLY and CDR2 FYNNEI come from the germline V gene. The CDR3 runs 14 residues.

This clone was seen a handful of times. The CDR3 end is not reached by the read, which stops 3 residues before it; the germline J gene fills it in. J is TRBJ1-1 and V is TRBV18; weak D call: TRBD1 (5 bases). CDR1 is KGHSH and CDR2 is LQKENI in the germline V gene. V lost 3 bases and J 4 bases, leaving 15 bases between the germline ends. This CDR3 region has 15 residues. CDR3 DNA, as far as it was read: TGTGCCAGCTCACCCCCGCGGGGGATAGGCACTGAA. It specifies CASSPPRGIGTE. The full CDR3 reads CASSPPRGIGTEAFF.

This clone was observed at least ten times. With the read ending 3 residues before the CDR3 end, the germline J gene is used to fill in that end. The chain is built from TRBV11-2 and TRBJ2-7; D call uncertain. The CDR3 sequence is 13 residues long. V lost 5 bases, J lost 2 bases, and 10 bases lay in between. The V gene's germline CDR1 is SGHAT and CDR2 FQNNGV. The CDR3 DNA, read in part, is TGTGCCAGCAGCCCACTCCGGGCCTACGAG. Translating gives CASSPLRAYE. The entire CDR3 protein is CASSPLRAYEQYF.

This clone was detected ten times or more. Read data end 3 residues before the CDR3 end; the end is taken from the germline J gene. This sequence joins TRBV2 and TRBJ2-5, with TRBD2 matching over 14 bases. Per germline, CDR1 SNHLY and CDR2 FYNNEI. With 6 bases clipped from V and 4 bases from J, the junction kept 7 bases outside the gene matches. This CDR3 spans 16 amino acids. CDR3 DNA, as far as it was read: TGTGCCAGCAGCCCTCAGACTAGCGGGGGGGGAGAGACC. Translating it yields CASSPQTSGGGET. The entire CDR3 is CASSPQTSGGGETQYF.